The 10 T cell receptor beta chains given below trace back to one sample, sequenced in a study of identical twins. TCRdb re-called the 5' RACE reads through MiXCR, storing one row per CDR3 protein. The data contain approximately 470,000 distinct CDR3 sequences, 14% of them singletons. This sample was also put to use in a study of yellow fever vaccine responses in identical twins.

Sequenced: CD4+ T cells sorted from blood. These receptors were obtained from a woman aged 18 to 35 in good health.

J is TRBJ1-1 and V is TRBV9, with a weak D call TRBD1 (5 bases). Trimming removed 0 bases at V and 0 bases at J, with 9 bases between. This CDR3 has 15 residues. Germline V gene lookup returns CDR1 SGDLS and CDR2 YYNGEE. The CDR3 bases are TGTGCCAGCAGCGTAGGAGACAGACTGAACACTGAAGCTTTCTTT. Translating it yields CASSVGDRLNTEAFF.

This chain links TRBV12-3 or TRBV12-4 with TRBJ2-5; 10 positions agree with TRBD2. J gave up 5 bases and V 5 bases, and 5 bases lay outside the gene matches. There are 14 residues in the CDR3. CDR3 amino acids: CASSAAGGPETQYF. In DNA, the CDR3 is TGTGCCAGCAGTGCAGCGGGGGGGCCGGAGACCCAGTACTTC.

V gene TRBV11-2 combines with J gene TRBJ2-3; 7 bases fit TRBD2. The J segment lost 0 bases and the V segment lost 1 base, leaving 13 bases of the junction unmatched. This CDR3 contains 19 residues. Per the germline V gene, CDR1 is SGHAT and CDR2 is FQNNGV. The CDR3 loop reads CASSLGPNSAGDSTDTQYF. CDR3 in DNA: TGTGCCAGCAGCTTAGGCCCCAACTCGGCGGGAGATAGCACAGATACGCAGTATTTT.

The chain carries TRBV12-3 or TRBV12-4 and TRBJ2-6, with TRBD2 identical over 7 bases. The CDR3 has 20 residues. V was pared by 3 bases and J by 0 bases, with 14 bases of the junction left unmatched. CDR3 region: CASSLTPGRPGSSGANVLTF. The CDR3 DNA reads as TGTGCCAGCAGTTTGACTCCCGGGAGGCCGGGGAGCTCTGGGGCCAACGTCCTGACTTTC.

The genes are TRBV20-1 and TRBJ2-5, with D unclear. The CDR3 is 15 residues long. V was trimmed by 1 base and J by 0 bases, leaving 12 bases between them. Germline loops: CDR1 DFQATT, CDR2 SNEGSKA (reference sequence). CDR3 sequence reads: CSARVFGSYQETQYF. DNA of the CDR3: TGCAGTGCTAGAGTCTTCGGTTCCTACCAAGAGACCCAGTACTTC.

This clonotype was recorded many times. The chain couples TRBV12-3 or TRBV12-4 to TRBJ2-1, with 7 bases fitting TRBD2. V lost 2 bases to trimming and J lost 3 bases; unmatched junction nucleotides: 7. This CDR3 spans 16 amino acids. The CDR3 coding sequence is TGTGCCAGCAGTTTAATAGTCGGCGGGGGCTACAATGAGCAGTTCTTC. Protein product: CASSLIVGGGYNEQFF.

This sequence joins TRBV7-3 and TRBJ2-1; 8 positions match TRBD2. Trimming at V came to 2 bases and at J to 7 bases, leaving 13 bases not matched to a gene. This CDR3 spans 17 amino acids. CDR1 and CDR2 (germline): SGHTA, FQGTGA. The CDR3 is CASSLARTSGGGNEQFF. Here the CDR3 DNA reads TGTGCCAGCAGCTTAGCGCGAACGAGCGGGGGAGGAAATGAGCAGTTCTTC.

This clonotype was seen a few times. The CDR3 nucleotides are TGTGCCGCCTGGGACACCTACGAGCAGTACTTC. Its protein product is CAAWDTYEQYF. The gene calls are TRBV10-3 and TRBJ2-7, with D maybe TRBD1 (6 bases). The CDR3 has 11 amino acids. V lost 11 bases and J 2 bases, leaving 10 bases between the germline ends. Germline CDR1 reads ENHRY; CDR2 reads SYGVKD.

The gene calls are TRBV7-2 and TRBJ2-7; 7 bases align to TRBD1. CDR1 and CDR2 from the germline V gene are SGHTA and FQGNSA. V trimming: 5 bases; J trimming: 3 bases; junction bases outside the gene matches: 7. The CDR3 extends over 14 amino acids. For the CDR3, the DNA is TGTGCCAGCAGCCCCCGACAGGGACACTACGAGCAGTACTTC. Residues: CASSPRQGHYEQYF.

This chain links TRBV20-1 with TRBJ2-1, with 12 nucleotides matching TRBD2. Per the germline V gene, CDR1 is DFQATT and CDR2 is SNEGSKA (reference sequence). The CDR3 runs to 14 residues. V shed 3 bases and J 9 bases; nucleotides not matched to a gene: 6. CDR3 residues: CSASQLAGGGEQFF. CDR3 nucleotides: TGCAGTGCTAGTCAACTAGCGGGAGGTGGTGAGCAGTTCTTC.